The 3 T cell receptor beta chains in this list originate from one sample, sequenced in a study of PD-1 and CTLA-4 blockade in melanoma. This table comes from immunoSEQ multiplex PCR, and its TCRdb copy is limited to in-frame clones, with some not included. The data show under 40,000 clones, 88% seen once. Sequences were derived from CD8+ T cells from peripheral blood, sampled from a patient given anti-PD-1 treatment. The source is a human donor with melanoma.

In DNA, the CDR3 is TGTGCCAGTAGTATGGCGGTAAGGGGCACTGAAGCTTTCTTT. This translates into CASSMAVRGTEAFF. The chain links TRBV19 to TRBJ1-1; TRBD1 might be the D (5 bases). The CDR3 is 14 amino acids. Germline CDR1 LNHDA, CDR2 SQIVND (reference sequence). Trimming stripped 3 bases from V and 4 bases from J, with 12 bases between.

A single count supports this clone. The chain recombines TRBV28 with TRBJ1-4; TRBD1 matches 7 bases. The V gene's germline CDR1 is MDHEN and CDR2 SYDVKM. This CDR3 is 13 amino acids long. Trimming took 3 bases from V and 8 from J; bases not matched to a gene: 3. The CDR3 DNA reads TGTGCCAGCAGTTTCCGAGGGGGCGAAAAACTGTTTTTT. This translates into CASSFRGGEKLFF.

This chain connects TRBV12-3 or TRBV12-4 to TRBJ1-1, with D hard to call. The CDR3 has 12 residues. Trimming took off 8 bases at V and 1 base at J, with 8 bases between the two ends. In nucleotides, the CDR3 is TGTGCCAGCGTTGATGGGAACACTGAAGCTTTCTTT. This translates into CASVDGNTEAFF.